This TCR beta chain was obtained from a study of beta chain features in type 1 diabetes. Sequenced material consisted of expressed TCRB transcripts (all of the isolated RNA was reverse transcribed). TCRdb's table, derived via immunoSEQ multiplex PCR, lists solely in-frame clones and lacks some. The sample lists around 250,000 clones, 25% to 30% seen once, with approximately 4% in the top ten. The CDR3 sequence is 9 residues long. CDR1 and CDR2 from the germline V gene are MNHEY and SVGAGI. The J gene is TRBJ2-5, the V gene TRBV6-5; no firm D call. The DNA end favors TRBJ2-7, so the J call may be wrong. The sequence was obtained from a man aged 25 to 40 in good health. What was sequenced was central memory CD4+ T cells from blood. The CDR3 coding sequence is TGTGCCAGCAGTTACGAGCAGTACTTC. Translated: CASSYEQYF.